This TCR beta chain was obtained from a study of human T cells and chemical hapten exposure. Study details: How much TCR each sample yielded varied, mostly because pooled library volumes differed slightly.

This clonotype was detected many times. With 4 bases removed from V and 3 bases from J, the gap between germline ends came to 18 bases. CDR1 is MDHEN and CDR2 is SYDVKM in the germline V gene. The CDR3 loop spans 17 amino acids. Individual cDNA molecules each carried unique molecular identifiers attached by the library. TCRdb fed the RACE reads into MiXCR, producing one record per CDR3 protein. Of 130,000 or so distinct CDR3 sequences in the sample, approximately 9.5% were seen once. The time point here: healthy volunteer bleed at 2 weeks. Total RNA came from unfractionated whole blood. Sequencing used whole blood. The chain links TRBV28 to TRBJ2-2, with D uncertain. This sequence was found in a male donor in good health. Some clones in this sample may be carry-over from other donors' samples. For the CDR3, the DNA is TGTGCCAGCAGTTCCCCTGAGCAAGGTGGCGACACCGGGGAGCTGTTTTTT. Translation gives CASSSPEQGGDTGELFF.